Listed below are T cell receptor beta chains from one sample, sequenced in a study of shared clonotypes between healthy human individuals. The data were produced by immunoSEQ multiplex PCR, yet TCRdb's version contains in-frame clones alone and is incomplete. The sample records around 640,000 clones, 95% to 96% being singletons. Sequenced material: naive CD8+ T cells sorted from blood. These receptors all stem from a woman aged 25 to 39 in good health. The CDR3 runs from the conserved cysteine through the conserved F or W. D genes are given only for firm matches. Size values are once, few and many counts, or a class for expanded clones, and some rows have none.

clone_size,d_call,j_call,v_call,cdr3_nt,cdr3_aa
-,TRBD1,TRBJ2-2,TRBV10-1,TGCGCCAGCAGGGATGGATCCGGGACAGGGGGCTCCACCGGGGAGCTGTTTTTT,CASRDGSGTGGSTGELFF
once,TRBD2,TRBJ2-1,TRBV27,TGTGCCACTGGGGACTACAACAATGAGCAGTTCTTC,CATGDYNNEQFF
-,-,TRBJ2-3,TRBV2,TGTGCCAGCGCCCCCTCGAGAGCGGGTACGCAGTATTTT,CASAPSRAGTQYF
-,-,TRBJ2-1,TRBV5-4,TGTGCCAGCAGCTTAGACGGTTACAATGAGCAGTTCTTC,CASSLDGYNEQFF
-,TRBD1,TRBJ1-2,TRBV15,TGTGCCACCAGCATTCCAGGGACAGACTATGGCTACACCTTC,CATSIPGTDYGYTF
-,-,TRBJ2-7,TRBV4-2,TGTGCCAGCAGCCAAGAGACGAGATACGAGCAGTACTTC,CASSQETRYEQYF
-,-,TRBJ2-7,TRBV6-6,TGTGCCAGCACCCCGGGCGGCTCCTACGAGCAGTACTTC,CASTPGGSYEQYF
-,TRBD1,TRBJ2-7,TRBV2,TGTGCCAGCAGGAACGGACAGGGAAAGGACGAGCAGTACTTC,CASRNGQGKDEQYF
-,TRBD2,TRBJ2-2,TRBV7-8,TGTGCCAGCAGCTTAGGGTTCCAGGGAGGGACCGGGGAGCTGTTTTTT,CASSLGFQGGTGELFF
-,TRBD2,TRBJ2-7,TRBV7-3,TGTGCCAGCAGCTTATTAGCGGGAGGCGAGCAGTACTTC,CASSLLAGGEQYF
-,-,TRBJ2-3,TRBV7-9,TGTGCCAGCAGTTTTTGGGATACGCAGTATTTT,CASSFWDTQYF
-,-,TRBJ2-7,TRBV4-1,TGCGCCAGCAGCCCGGACCCTTCCTACGAGCAGTACTTC,CASSPDPSYEQYF
-,-,TRBJ2-1,TRBV19,TGTGCCAGTAGTCCAGTAGGCAATGAGCAGTTCTTC,CASSPVGNEQFF
-,-,TRBJ2-7,TRBV2,TGTGCCAGCTCAGGCGACGGGCACTCCTACGAGCAGTACTTC,CASSGDGHSYEQYF
-,TRBD1,TRBJ1-2,TRBV27,TGTGCCAGCAGTTCGGACAGGTTTAACTATGGCTACACCTTC,CASSSDRFNYGYTF
-,TRBD1,TRBJ2-1,TRBV2,TGTGCCAGCAGTGAAAGGACAGGGGGCATCGATGAGCAGTTCTTC,CASSERTGGIDEQFF
-,-,TRBJ2-7,TRBV14,TGTGCCAGCAGGGACTATGGGGCGGAGCAGTACTTC,CASRDYGAEQYF
-,-,TRBJ1-5,TRBV19,TGTGCCAGTAGTATTGGAGACTATAGCAATCAGCCCCAGCATTTT,CASSIGDYSNQPQHF
once,-,TRBJ2-3,TRBV7-8,TGTGCCAGCAGCCCCCCCGGGCCTCCAGATACGCAGTATTTT,CASSPPGPPDTQYF
-,-,TRBJ2-2,TRBV11-3,TGTGCCAGCAGCCCGGTTCGGGGATTTCTCACCGGGGAGCTGTTTTTT,CASSPVRGFLTGELFF
-,TRBD1,TRBJ1-2,TRBV7-9,TGTGCCAGCAGCCTCACCGGGACAGGGAGTATATACTATGGCTACACCTTC,CASSLTGTGSIYYGYTF
-,TRBD2,TRBJ2-1,TRBV19,TGTGCCAGTTCACCGGGACTAGCGGGAACTAATGAGCAGTTCTTC,CASSPGLAGTNEQFF
-,-,TRBJ1-1,TRBV5-1,TGCGCCAGCAGCTTGGTGCGGGGGATGAACACTGAAGCTTTCTTT,CASSLVRGMNTEAFF
-,TRBD2,TRBJ2-1,TRBV28,TGTGCCAGCAGTTACCTCCTAGCGGGAGGGTCGGACAATGAGCAGTTCTTC,CASSYLLAGGSDNEQFF
-,-,TRBJ2-3,TRBV27,TGTGCCAGCAGTTTGACATGGCAGTGGGACACAGATACGCAGTATTTT,CASSLTWQWDTDTQYF
-,-,TRBJ2-7,TRBV28,TGTGCCAGCAGTCCAGGTCGGGGGTCCTACGAGCAGTACTTC,CASSPGRGSYEQYF
once,-,TRBJ2-1,TRBV18,TGTGCCAGCTCACCAAACCTTTCAGTAGCGGAGCAGTTCTTC,CASSPNLSVAEQFF
-,-,TRBJ2-1,TRBV7-5,TGTGTCAGAAGCTTAGGGACTAGCGGGAGGTACAATGAGCAGTTCTTC,CVRSLGTSGRYNEQFF
-,-,TRBJ1-1,TRBV11-1,TGTGCCAGCAGTTACGGGGGGGACACTGAAGCTTTCTTT,CASSYGGDTEAFF
-,TRBD1,TRBJ2-2,TRBV5-6,TGTGCCAGCAGCTTCGGGACAGGGAACACCGGGGAGCTGTTTTTT,CASSFGTGNTGELFF
-,TRBD2,TRBJ2-2,TRBV10-3,TGTGCCACCCTAGGACTAGCGGGACCCACCGGGGAGCTGTTTTTT,CATLGLAGPTGELFF
-,TRBD1,TRBJ1-1,TRBV7-8,TGTGCCAGCAGCTCTTGGGACAGGGGCACTGAAGCTTTCTTT,CASSSWDRGTEAFF
-,TRBD2,TRBJ2-5,TRBV30,TGTGCCTGGGGTGGAGCGGGAGATTGGGAGACCCAGTACTTC,CAWGGAGDWETQYF
-,TRBD1,TRBJ1-2,TRBV28,TGTGCCAGCAGTTTATCCCCACAGGGGGTCCCGTATGGCTACACCTTC,CASSLSPQGVPYGYTF
-,-,TRBJ2-1,TRBV28,TGTGCCAGCACAGTGACACCCTACGTCTACAATGAGCAGTTCTTC,CASTVTPYVYNEQFF
-,TRBD2,TRBJ2-5,TRBV15,TGTGCCACCAGCAGAGCCGGGCGGGAGAGAGAGACCCAGTACTTC,CATSRAGRERETQYF
-,TRBD2,TRBJ2-1,TRBV30,TGTGCCTGGAGCCCTATTAGCGGGACCTACAATGAGCAGTTCTTC,CAWSPISGTYNEQFF
-,TRBD2,TRBJ2-7,TRBV4-1,TGCGCCAGCAGCCTTGGAGGACTAGCACCCGAGCAGTACTTC,CASSLGGLAPEQYF